The 8 T cell receptor beta chains reported below all come from one sample, sequenced in a study of shared clonotypes between healthy human individuals. CD8 cells classed as naive were CD45RO-negative and positively selected for CCR7, excluding terminally differentiated effector memory CD45RA+ cells. Clones were read by immunoSEQ multiplex PCR, and TCRdb kept only the in-frame ones, dropping some. The table lists under 2,000,000 clones, less than 95% of them singletons. The material sequenced was naive CD8+ T cells sorted from blood. The receptors were gathered from a man aged 18 to 30 in good health.

This chain connects TRBV10-3 to TRBJ2-7; 7 bases match TRBD1. From germline, CDR1 is ENHRY and CDR2 SYGVKD. Trimming at V came to 7 bases and at J to 2 bases, leaving 11 bases not matched to a gene. CDR3 size: 15 residues. The CDR3 region is CAITQGVNPPYEQYF. The CDR3 coding sequence is TGTGCCATCACTCAGGGGGTAAACCCCCCCTACGAGCAGTACTTC.

This chain links TRBV4-1 with TRBJ2-7; D remains ambiguous. The V gene's germline CDR1 is MGHRA and CDR2 YSYEKL. Trimming took off 2 bases at V and 2 bases at J, with 13 bases between the two ends. The CDR3 is 15 amino acids. The CDR3 spells CASSQSALATYEQYF. The CDR3 DNA reads as TGCGCCAGCAGCCAATCGGCATTAGCTACCTACGAGCAGTACTTC.

The CDR3 nucleotides are TGTGCCGGGACTAGCGGGACTGATACGCAGTATTTT. The encoded protein is CAGTSGTDTQYF. The J gene is TRBJ2-3, the V gene TRBV2; TRBD2 matches at 13 bases. Germline lookup yields CDR1 SNHLY and CDR2 FYNNEI. V shed 11 bases and J 6 bases; nucleotides not matched to a gene: 2. The CDR3 is 12 amino acids.

V gene TRBV4-1 combines with J gene TRBJ2-5; the match to TRBD2 covers 10 bases. CDR1 is MGHRA, CDR2 YSYEKL, per germline. V trimming: 5 bases; J trimming: 2 bases; junction bases outside the gene matches: 2. The CDR3 sequence is 14 residues long. The DNA of the CDR3 is TGCGCCAGCAGCTTTAGCGGGGGGCAAGAGACCCAGTACTTC. This sequence encodes CASSFSGGQETQYF.

This clone was picked up one time. The chain recombines TRBV27 with TRBJ2-5; possible D gene TRBD2, 6 bases. Trimming cost V 8 bases and J 4 bases, with 14 bases left between them. The CDR3 covers 13 residues. Germline CDR1 MNHEY, CDR2 SMNVEV (reference sequence). This CDR3 reads CASADMGGETQYF. CDR3 nucleotide sequence: TGTGCCAGCGCTGATATGGGGGGAGAGACCCAGTACTTC.

CDR3 DNA sequence: TGTGCCAGCACACTTGGGCCGTCCTACGAGCAGTACTTC. It codes for CASTLGPSYEQYF. The chain uses TRBV2 and TRBJ2-7; D ambiguous. Trimming stripped 7 bases from V and 1 base from J, with 11 bases between. From germline, CDR1 is SNHLY and CDR2 FYNNEI. CDR3 length equals 13 residues. The variable domain in full, completed from reference TRBV2 and TRBJ2-7, reads EPEVTQTPSHQVTQMGQEVILRCVPISNHLYFYWYRQILGQKVEFLVSFYNNEISEKSEIFDDQFSVERPDGSNFTLKIRSTKLEDSAMYFCASTLGPSYEQYFGPGTRLTVT.

This clone was seen once. The V and J genes are TRBV7-9 and TRBJ2-3, with 9 bases fitting TRBD2. V gave up 3 bases and J gave up 4 bases; unmatched junction bases: 5. From germline, CDR1 is SEHNR and CDR2 FQNEAQ (reference sequence). There are 15 residues in the CDR3. The CDR3 DNA reads as TGTGCCAGCAGCTTCCCTAGCGGGATTTCAGATACGCAGTATTTT. It translates to CASSFPSGISDTQYF.

The gene calls are TRBV4-1 and TRBJ1-1; D gene uncertain. V dropped 0 bases and J dropped 6 bases, with 11 bases sitting between them. Per the germline V gene, CDR1 is MGHRA and CDR2 is YSYEKL. The CDR3 has 14 residues. The CDR3 DNA reads TGCGCCAGCAGCCAAGAAGCATTAGTGGCTGAAGCTTTCTTT. Translation gives CASSQEALVAEAFF.